The present TCR beta chain was sequenced within a study of T cell repertoires in cytomegalovirus infection. Study-level information: A matching HLA type, together with CMV infection, was signaled by public TCR beta signatures. Findings of the study overall: CMV carriers with the relevant HLA were identified by cumulative public TCR beta family frequency.

As to this clonotype: Its antigen is unidentified.

TCRdb reprocessed the reads via MiXCR and lists one record per CDR3 protein. Among approximately 590,000 distinct CDR3 sequences listed, almost 40% were seen once. V lost 5 bases, J lost 4 bases, and 10 bases stayed unmatched. Germline V gene sequence: CDR1 SGHVS, CDR2 FNYEAQ. The CDR3 has 15 residues. This clonotype was sampled from a human donor in good health (CMV status not recorded). Some clones in this sample may be carry-over from other donors' samples. The V and J genes are TRBV7-6 and TRBJ2-7, with 8 bases lining up with TRBD2. The source was cultured PBMCs, collected from culture after CMV antigen stimulation. CDR3 sequence: CASSPIAGKGYEQYF. Written as DNA, the CDR3 is TGTGCCAGCAGCCCCATAGCGGGGAAGGGATACGAGCAGTACTTC.